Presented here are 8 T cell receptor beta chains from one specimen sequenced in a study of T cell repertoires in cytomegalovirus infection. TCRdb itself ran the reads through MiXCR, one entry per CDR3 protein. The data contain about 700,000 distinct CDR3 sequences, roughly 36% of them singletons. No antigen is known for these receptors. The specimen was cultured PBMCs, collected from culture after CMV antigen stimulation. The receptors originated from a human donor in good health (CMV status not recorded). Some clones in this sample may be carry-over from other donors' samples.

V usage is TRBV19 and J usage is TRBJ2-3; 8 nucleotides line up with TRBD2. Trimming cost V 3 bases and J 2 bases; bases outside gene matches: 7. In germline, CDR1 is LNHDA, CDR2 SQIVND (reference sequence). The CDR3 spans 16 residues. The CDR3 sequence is CASSIPGGPNTDTQYF. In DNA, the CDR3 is TGTGCCAGTAGTATCCCGGGAGGGCCGAACACAGATACGCAGTATTTT.

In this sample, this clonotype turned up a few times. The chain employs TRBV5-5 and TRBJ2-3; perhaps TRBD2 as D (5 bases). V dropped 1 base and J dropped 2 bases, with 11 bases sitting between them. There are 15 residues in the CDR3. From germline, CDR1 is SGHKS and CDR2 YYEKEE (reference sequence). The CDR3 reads CASSLRGLDTDTQYF. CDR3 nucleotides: TGTGCCAGCAGCTTGCGAGGGTTGGACACAGATACGCAGTATTTT.

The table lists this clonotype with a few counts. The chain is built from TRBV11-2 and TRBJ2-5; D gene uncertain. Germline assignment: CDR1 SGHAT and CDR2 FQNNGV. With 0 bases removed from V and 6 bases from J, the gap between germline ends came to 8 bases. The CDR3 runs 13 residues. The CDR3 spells CASSLEERQTQYF. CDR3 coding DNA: TGTGCCAGCAGCTTAGAGGAGAGGCAGACCCAGTACTTC.

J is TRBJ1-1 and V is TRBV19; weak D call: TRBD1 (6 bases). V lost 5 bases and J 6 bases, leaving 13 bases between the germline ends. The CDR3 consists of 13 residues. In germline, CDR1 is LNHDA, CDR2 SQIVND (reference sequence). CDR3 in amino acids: CASSPNRASEAFF. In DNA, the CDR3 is TGTGCCAGTAGTCCCAACAGGGCCTCTGAAGCTTTCTTT.

Here the CDR3 reads CASSSAPGREHEQYF. CDR3 DNA: TGTGCCAGCAGTTCGGCCCCGGGCCGCGAGCACGAGCAGTACTTC. This chain links TRBV27 with TRBJ2-7; D is undetermined. V lost 4 bases, J lost 5 bases, and 18 bases lay in between. This CDR3 spans 15 amino acids. Germline V gives CDR1 MNHEY, CDR2 SMNVEV (reference sequence).

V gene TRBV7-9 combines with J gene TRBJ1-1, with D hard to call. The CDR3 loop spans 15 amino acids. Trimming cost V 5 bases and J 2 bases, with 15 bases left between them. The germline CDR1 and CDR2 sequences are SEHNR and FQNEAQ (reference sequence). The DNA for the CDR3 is TGTGCCAGCAGCGCAACGGAATGGAGCAACACTGAAGCTTTCTTT. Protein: CASSATEWSNTEAFF.

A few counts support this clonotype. The CDR3 DNA reads as TGTGCCATCAGTGAGTCGGTCGGCGGCAATAATTCACCCCTCCACTTT. As protein: CAISESVGGNNSPLHF. The chain links TRBV10-3 to TRBJ1-6; D unclear. CDR3 length equals 16 residues. V lost 0 bases to trimming and J lost 5 bases, with 11 bases between them. Germline V gives CDR1 ENHRY, CDR2 SYGVKD.

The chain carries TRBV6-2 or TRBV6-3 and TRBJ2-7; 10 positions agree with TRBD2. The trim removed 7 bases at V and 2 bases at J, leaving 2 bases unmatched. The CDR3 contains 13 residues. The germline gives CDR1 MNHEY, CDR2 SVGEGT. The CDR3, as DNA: TGTGCCAGCAAGCGGGGGGGACCCTACGAGCAGTACTTC. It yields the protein CASKRGGPYEQYF.